This record looks at one TCR beta chain sequence and its context. This clonotype was observed a few times. Its binding antigen is unknown. There are no base qualities to consult, and no much larger clone falls within one base. This specimen comes from a study of identical twins (dated by TCRdb to the mid-2010s). Broadly, across the study: To test whether fetal clonotypes persist, the study used deep sequencing on TCR alpha and beta repertoires from monozygotic twins, unrelated adults of various ages, and cord blood. Replicate twin experiments were performed at different times using different library preparation protocols to rule out contamination. Overall results and qualifications from the work: Zero-insertion analyses could be partly confounded by invariant T cells such as MAIT and iNKT, although diverse VJ usage argued against such confounding for most clonotypes. In beta out-of-frame sequences, excess twin sharing was weaker, because having fewer shared sequences lowered the signal-to-noise ratio. Because the same donors could not be followed over many years, conclusions were based on cross-sectional statistical analysis. Compared with coincidental sharing between unrelated individuals, out-of-frame TCR alpha sequences shared between twins showed an excess of sequences with low generation probability. Abundant cord blood beta clonotypes had fewer insertions, young adult naive repertoires showed a similar but weaker trend, and memory repertoires showed no such trend. In monozygotic twins, recombination models systematically underestimated out-of-frame TCR alpha sharing, but the models matched the sharing seen between unrelated individuals.

Libraries came from 5' RACE. The instrument was an Illumina HiSeq 2000. A universal primer binding site was added through template switching, and the final cDNA carried a unique molecular identifier so that TCR cDNA molecules could be counted accurately. Specific primers in the conserved constant-segment region were used to synthesize first-strand cDNA for the TCR alpha and beta chains. To control for contamination, every cDNA library carried two barcodes: a SMART-Mk sample barcode plus Illumina barcodes. TruSeq adapter sequences and Illumina sample barcodes were added in two successive PCR steps. Sequencing of the TCR alpha and beta cDNA libraries was done on the Illumina HiSeq platform using custom primers. The authors' analysis ran thus. Raw reads were processed with MiGEC to extract unique molecular identifiers, and MiXCR was used to determine CDR3 positions. For each individual, recombination models were inferred using an EM algorithm with the repgenHMM and IGoR tools. The tcR package in R was used for shared clonotype analysis, with sharing normalized by the product of cloneset sizes. To study raw recombination free of thymic and clonal selection effects, out-of-frame nonproductive sequences were analyzed. The public reads were reanalyzed by TCRdb: fastp trimming at Q25, MiXCR alignment, in-frame beta chains only. Rows are unified per CDR3 protein, each entry keeping the most common DNA and genes. These V and J calls rely on TCRdb rather than the paper's analysis. The sample contains 700,000 or so distinct CDR3 sequences, about 9.4% of them found a single time. The top ten clonotypes cover 0.75% to 1% of the sample.

Every donor in the study was a healthy Caucasian. Three pairs of female monozygotic twins, all aged roughly 18 to 29 years, were included in the twin cohort. Peripheral blood mononuclear cells were the source from which RNA for the TCR libraries was isolated. Via the germline V gene (reference sequence), CDR1 is SEHNR and CDR2 FQNEAQ. The CDR3 spans 14 residues, from the cysteine through the phenylalanine. CDR3 DNA is the only sequence kept; it has 42 bases, read in frame from the first base. Deletion took 8 bases off V and 5 bases off J, with a span of 16 bases between the germline ends. These data were also filed under a second study, of yellow fever vaccine responses in identical twins. The second publication reports: The T cell response to vaccination in identical twins was reported by the authors to appear partly convergent and partly personalized. In the study, vaccine-responding T cell clones were precisely tracked in identical twins.

Sequencing was carried out using PBMCs. The V gene is TRBV7-9 and the J gene is TRBJ2-1; the D gene is perhaps TRBD2, on 6 matching bases. The sequence derives from a young woman in good health. The nucleotide sequence reads as follows: TGTGCCAGCTCAGGCGGGGCAACTCACAATGAGCAGTTCTTC. It codes for CASSGGATHNEQFF.